The 10 T cell receptor beta chains in this list originate from one sample, sequenced in a study of Graves' ophthalmopathy and Graves' hyperthyroidism. Beta-chain TCR CDR3 regions were amplified from RNA transcripts. An initial RT-PCR round employing HTBI primers preceded a second-round multiplex PCR. One entry per CDR3 protein, called by TCRdb with MiXCR from the multiplex PCR reads. In the table there are a few hundred thousand distinct CDR3 sequences, about a fifth of which are singletons. The sample comprised peripheral blood. These receptor sequences come from a woman aged 50 to 60 with Graves' ophthalmopathy.

This clonotype came up many times. The chain combines TRBV27 with TRBJ1-5, with TRBD1 identical over 9 bases. The CDR3 contains 17 residues. After removal of 6 bases from V and 6 bases from J, the junction contained 15 bases not matched to a gene. Germline CDR1 MNHEY, CDR2 SMNVEV (reference sequence). As DNA, the CDR3 is TGTGCCAGCAGCAACGGCCCCGGGACAGGGTCGGTTCAGCCCCAGCATTTT. It yields the protein CASSNGPGTGSVQPQHF.

This clonotype turned up a few times. The chain uses TRBV19 and TRBJ2-2; 7 bases agree with TRBD1. CDR3 length equals 15 residues. The germline gives CDR1 LNHDA, CDR2 SQIVND (reference sequence). Germline trimming cut 5 bases from V and 1 base from J; bases unmatched to any gene: 4. Here the CDR3 reads CASSGQALNTGELFF. The CDR3 DNA reads as TGTGCCAGTAGTGGACAGGCTTTGAACACCGGGGAGCTGTTTTTT.

This clonotype has ten or more counts. The V gene is TRBV7-9, the J gene TRBJ2-7; 8 bases align to TRBD2. The CDR3 is made up of 15 amino acids. J lost 3 bases, V lost 8 bases, and 12 bases had no gene match. Germline V gene data show CDR1 as SEHNR and CDR2 as FQNEAQ (reference sequence). CDR3 coding DNA: TGTGCCAGCTCGACCGGGACTAGTATCTTCTACGAGCAGTACTTC. It encodes CASSTGTSIFYEQYF.

In its sample, this clonotype was seen many times. The chain couples TRBV7-8 to TRBJ1-2; TRBD1 might be the D (5 bases). The CDR3 is made up of 13 amino acids. Looked up from germline, CDR1 is SGHVS and CDR2 is FQNEAQ. Trimming stripped 1 base from V and 7 bases from J, with 10 bases between. CDR3 sequence reads: CASSLEWGGGYTF. The CDR3, as DNA: TGTGCCAGCAGCTTAGAATGGGGGGGTGGCTACACCTTC.

Ten or more counts support this clonotype. V and J are TRBV29-1 and TRBJ2-4, with 7 bases identical to TRBD1. This CDR3 has 12 residues. The trim removed 4 bases at V and 6 bases at J, leaving 3 bases unmatched. The germline gives CDR1 SQVTM, CDR2 ANQGSEA. In DNA, the CDR3 is TGCAGCGTTGTGTGGACAGGAAACATTCAGTACTTC. This codes for CSVVWTGNIQYF.

The CDR3 DNA sequence: TGTGCCAGCTCACCAAACAGGGGCTCCTATAATTCACCCCTCCACTTT. Protein product: CASSPNRGSYNSPLHF. The chain recombines TRBV18 with TRBJ1-6; 7 nucleotides align to TRBD1. The CDR3 consists of 16 residues. V shed 2 bases, J shed 0 bases, and the junction held 1 base outside the gene matches. Germline CDR1 KGHSH, CDR2 LQKENI.

The chain recombines TRBV7-9 with TRBJ1-1; possible D gene TRBD1, 5 bases. Germline V lookup: CDR1 SEHNR, CDR2 FQNEAQ (reference sequence). CDR3 length: 14 amino acids. V was cut by 0 bases and J by 6 bases, with 11 bases left in between. CDR3 sequence (DNA): TGTGCCAGCAGCTTAGCGGGGCAGAAAGCTGAAGCTTTCTTT. Translating it yields CASSLAGQKAEAFF. The whole variable domain, filled in from reference TRBV7-9 and TRBJ1-1, reads DTGVSQNPRHKITKRGQNVTFRCDPISEHNRLYWYRQTLGQGPEFLTYFQNEAQLEKSRLLSDRFSAERPKGSFSTLEIQRTEQGDSAMYLCASSLAGQKAEAFFGQGTRLTVV.

This clonotype was detected many times. The chain employs TRBV5-6 and TRBJ2-7; D not certain. The germline gives CDR1 SGHDT, CDR2 YYEEEE. This CDR3 region has 13 residues. V was shortened by 1 base and J by 6 bases, with 11 bases between the two germline ends. Here the CDR3 reads CASSLYGVPEQYF. DNA for the CDR3: TGTGCCAGCAGCTTGTATGGTGTTCCCGAGCAGTACTTC.

This clonotype was counted at least ten times. The genes are TRBV19 and TRBJ2-2; perhaps TRBD2 as D (5 bases). The CDR3 runs to 14 residues. Germline CDR1 reads LNHDA; CDR2 reads SQIVND (reference sequence). Trimming stripped 2 bases from V and 6 bases from J, with 10 bases between. The CDR3 protein is CASSISPSPGELFF. CDR3 bases: TGTGCCAGTAGTATAAGCCCTAGCCCCGGGGAGCTGTTTTTT.

There are a few counts of this clonotype. CDR3 in amino acids: CSAQEGEGETQYF. CDR3 nucleotide sequence: TGCAGTGCCCAAGAAGGGGAGGGGGAGACCCAGTACTTC. The chain combines TRBV20-1 with TRBJ2-5; 7 nucleotides align to TRBD2. The ends lost 6 bases at V and 5 bases at J; junction bases unmatched: 9. Germline V lookup: CDR1 DFQATT, CDR2 SNEGSKA (reference sequence). The CDR3 length is 13 residues.